This is a list of T cell receptor beta chains from one sample in a study of blood T cells in healthy people across ages. TCRdb analysed the 5' RACE reads with MiXCR anew, one entry per CDR3 protein. The data hold 550,000 to 750,000 distinct CDR3 sequences, with 21% observed a single time. Material for sequencing was blood. The source is a man between 65 and 85 years old in good health. Each CDR3 is given with its conserved first and last residue. The D gene is left open where the match is weak. Clone size, where shown, is once, few, many, or a class for clones that have expanded.

v_call	j_call	d_call	clone_size	cdr3_nt	cdr3_aa
TRBV12-3/TRBV12-4	TRBJ1-4	NA	NA	TGTGCCAGCGGGACAAATAATGAAAAACTGTTTTTT	CASGTNNEKLFF
TRBV27	TRBJ2-1	TRBD1	NA	TGTGCCAGCCGACAGGGACAGGGTCCCTACAATGAGCAGTTCTTC	CASRQGQGPYNEQFF
TRBV7-9	TRBJ1-2	NA	few	TGTGCCAGCAGCTTAGCCTACGGAGGGATCGATGGCTACACCTTC	CASSLAYGGIDGYTF
TRBV27	TRBJ2-7	TRBD2	few	TGTGCCAGCAGGTTGGGTAGCGGGAAAAACTCCTACGAGCAGTACTTC	CASRLGSGKNSYEQYF
TRBV6-5	TRBJ2-5	TRBD1	NA	TGTGCCAGCAGTTACTTGGGACAGGGGAACCCCCTTCGGGAGACCCAGTACTTC	CASSYLGQGNPLRETQYF
TRBV6-6	TRBJ2-3	TRBD1	once	TGTGCCAGTTGGTCAGGGGGCGGTACGCAGTATTTT	CASWSGGGTQYF
TRBV18	TRBJ2-5	NA	once	TGTGCCAGCTCACAGGTACAGCTCCAAGAGACCCAGTACTTC	CASSQVQLQETQYF
TRBV10-3	TRBJ2-5	NA	few	TGTGCCATCAGTGACGCACCAGGGGAGGAGACCCAGTACTTC	CAISDAPGEETQYF
TRBV20-1	TRBJ2-3	TRBD2	NA	TGCAGTGCTAGAGATCCGGGACTAGCGGGGGGGCGGACAGATACGCAGTATTTT	CSARDPGLAGGRTDTQYF
TRBV10-3	TRBJ2-2	NA	few	TGTGCCATCAGCGATATTAGCGGAGGGGGGACCGGGGAGCTGTTTTTT	CAISDISGGGTGELFF
TRBV7-3	TRBJ2-3	TRBD1	NA	TGTGCCAGCAGCCCGCAGACAGGGCTTAGGGCAGATACGCAGTATTTT	CASSPQTGLRADTQYF
TRBV20-1	TRBJ1-3	NA	NA	TGCAGTGCTAGAGATGGAGGGCAGATCTCTGGAAACACCATATATTTT	CSARDGGQISGNTIYF
TRBV20-1	TRBJ2-1	TRBD1	NA	TGCAGTGCTGTAAAAGAACCGGGACAGGGATCCTACAATGAGCAGTTCTTC	CSAVKEPGQGSYNEQFF
TRBV2	TRBJ1-4	NA	few	TGTGCCAGCAGTGAAACGAATGAAAAACTGTTTTTT	CASSETNEKLFF
TRBV14	TRBJ2-1	NA	NA	TGTGCCAGCAGCCAAGTTGGAGGGTTTGCCTACAATGAGCAGTTCTTC	CASSQVGGFAYNEQFF
TRBV5-1	TRBJ2-5	TRBD1	few	TGCGCCAGCAGCTTGGCCGGGACAGGGGGCAAAGAGACCCAGTACTTC	CASSLAGTGGKETQYF
TRBV2	TRBJ2-2	TRBD1	NA	TGTGCCAGCAGTGAAATCGGGACAGCCGGGGAGCTGTTTTTT	CASSEIGTAGELFF
TRBV2	TRBJ2-1	TRBD2	NA	TGTGCCAGCAAGGGCGGGGGAGTTGATGAGCAGTTCTTC	CASKGGGVDEQFF
TRBV28	TRBJ1-2	NA	NA	TGTGCCAGCAGTTCCGGGACATTGGGCTATGGCTACACCTTC	CASSSGTLGYGYTF
TRBV9	TRBJ2-5	TRBD2	few	TGTGCCAGCAACGGAGGACTAGCTAGAGAGACCCAGTACTTC	CASNGGLARETQYF
TRBV7-9	TRBJ2-7	NA	NA	TGTGCCAGCAGCTTGGTGGACAGCCTGATGAAGGAGCAGTACTTC	CASSLVDSLMKEQYF
TRBV6-6	TRBJ1-1	NA	many	TGTGCCAGCAGTCCCGCGGGGGCGGGGACTGAAGCTTTCTTT	CASSPAGAGTEAFF
TRBV3-1	TRBJ1-6	TRBD1	once	TGTGCCAGCAGCCAGCGGGACAGGGTCTACTCACCCCTCCACTTT	CASSQRDRVYSPLHF
TRBV28	TRBJ2-3	TRBD2	NA	TGTGCCAGCAGTTTCTCCCTAGCGGGGAGCACAGATACGCAGTATTTT	CASSFSLAGSTDTQYF
TRBV28	TRBJ2-7	NA	NA	TGTGCCAGCAGTTTCAGACCCGCCGGGGGAGTGTACGAGCAGTACTTC	CASSFRPAGGVYEQYF
TRBV7-2	TRBJ1-5	NA	few	TGTGCCAGCAGCTTAGCGTGGACGGGAAATCAGCCCCAGCATTTT	CASSLAWTGNQPQHF
TRBV20-1	TRBJ2-1	TRBD2	NA	TGCAGTGCTAGAGGTTTGACTAGCGGTAGCTCCTACAATGAGCAGTTCTTC	CSARGLTSGSSYNEQFF
TRBV29-1	TRBJ1-4	NA	NA	TGCAGCGCCAGGGATAGCCCTAATGAAAAACTGTTTTTT	CSARDSPNEKLFF
TRBV2	TRBJ2-7	NA	few	TGTGCCAGCAGTGAAAGCACGCGCTCAGGCGAGCAGTACTTC	CASSESTRSGEQYF
TRBV6-5	TRBJ2-1	NA	few	TGTGCCTCTACGTCGGCTCAGGAGCAGTTCTTC	CASTSAQEQFF
TRBV7-9	TRBJ1-2	NA	once	TGTGCCAGCAGCTTACTTGGGGCGCGGGACTATGGTTACACCTTC	CASSLLGARDYGYTF
TRBV6-8	TRBJ2-7	TRBD1	few	TGTGCCAGCAGTTACCCATTCCGGGACAGGTTGACCTACGAGCAGTACTTC	CASSYPFRDRLTYEQYF
TRBV6-8	TRBJ2-3	TRBD2	NA	TGTGCCAGCAGTTACCGGACTAGCGGGAGGCGGGAGACGCAGTATTTT	CASSYRTSGRRETQYF
TRBV6-6	TRBJ1-2	TRBD1	few	TGTGCCAGCAGTTCCCGCCAGGGGGTGAGCTATGGCTACACCTTC	CASSSRQGVSYGYTF
TRBV6-5	TRBJ2-7	NA	NA	TGTGCCAGCAGTTACCTTGGCAACTCCTACGAGCAGTACTTC	CASSYLGNSYEQYF
TRBV5-5	TRBJ1-4	TRBD1	few	TGTGCCAGCAGCAGTGACAGGGGGCTAGCTAATGAAAAACTGTTTTTT	CASSSDRGLANEKLFF
TRBV6-2/TRBV6-3	TRBJ1-1	NA	NA	TGTGCCAGCAGGAGCCCGGGGGGAGGATTGGAGACTGAAGCTTTCTTT	CASRSPGGGLETEAFF
TRBV7-8	TRBJ1-5	TRBD1	few	TGTGTCAGCAGCTTAGGGACAGGGGGCGTAAATGACAATCAGCCCCAGCATTTT	CVSSLGTGGVNDNQPQHF
TRBV6-1	TRBJ2-2	TRBD1	few	TGTGCCATCGGACAGGGGAGGGGCGGGGAGCTGTTTTTT	CAIGQGRGGELFF
TRBV5-1	TRBJ2-1	TRBD2	NA	TGCGCCAGCAGAGACGGGACTAGAGACTACAATGAGCAGTTCTTC	CASRDGTRDYNEQFF
TRBV29-1	TRBJ1-4	NA	NA	TGCAGCGTAGCGACCAATGAAAAACTGTTTTTT	CSVATNEKLFF
TRBV12-3/TRBV12-4	TRBJ2-7	NA	NA	TGTGCCAGCAGTTTTGGCCAGGGTCTTGGCGAGCAGTACTTC	CASSFGQGLGEQYF
TRBV6-6	TRBJ2-1	NA	many	TGTGCCAGCAGCCTCTTCGGGGGCTACAATGAGCAGTTCTTC	CASSLFGGYNEQFF
TRBV6-5	TRBJ2-6	NA	NA	TGTGCCAGCAGTCTACAGAGGTCGGGGGCCAACGTCCTGACTTTC	CASSLQRSGANVLTF
TRBV4-1	TRBJ1-5	NA	NA	TGCGTCAGCAGCCAATCCCGGGTTAGCAATCAGCCCCAGCATTTT	CVSSQSRVSNQPQHF
TRBV18	TRBJ2-1	NA	NA	TGTGCCAGCTCACCACCGGGGGTAGGCTACAATGAGCAGTCCTTC	CASSPPGVGYNEQSF
TRBV5-1	TRBJ2-7	TRBD2	few	TGCGCCAGCAGCTTGATCCGGGGGGGCTCCTACGAGCAGTACTTC	CASSLIRGGSYEQYF
TRBV7-2	TRBJ2-1	TRBD2	NA	TGTGCCAGCAGTCAGACCGGGACTAGCGGTTACAATGAGCAGTTCTTC	CASSQTGTSGYNEQFF
TRBV20-1	TRBJ2-3	NA	NA	TGCAGTGCGGAAGTGTCCCCAGATACGCAGTATTTT	CSAEVSPDTQYF
TRBV20-1	TRBJ2-1	NA	many	TGCAGTGCTAGGGGTCAGAGTAAGCCCTACAATGAGCAGTTCTTC	CSARGQSKPYNEQFF
TRBV10-3	TRBJ2-7	NA	NA	TGTGCCATCAGTGAACCGAGGGGGACAAACTACGAGCAGTACTTC	CAISEPRGTNYEQYF
TRBV7-6	TRBJ1-4	NA	many	TGTGCCAGCAGCTTAGGGGCAACTAATGAAAAACTGTTTTTT	CASSLGATNEKLFF
TRBV2	TRBJ2-5	TRBD2	few	TGTGCCAGCACCGGGACTAGACAGCAAGAGACCCAGTACTTC	CASTGTRQQETQYF
TRBV9	TRBJ2-1	NA	few	TGTGCCAGCAGCGACTTGGGGGGATCCTACAATGAGCAGTTCTTC	CASSDLGGSYNEQFF
TRBV19	TRBJ2-3	NA	NA	TGTGCCAGTAGTATCGGTCTAGTCGCAGATACGCAGTATTTT	CASSIGLVADTQYF
TRBV12-3/TRBV12-4	TRBJ2-7	TRBD2	NA	TGTGCCAGCAGTTCTCGACTCGGGGGAGGGCACGATAGCGGGAGTAAATACGAGCAGTACTTC	CASSSRLGGGHDSGSKYEQYF
TRBV14	TRBJ2-1	NA	few	TGTGCCAGCAGCCGGACGTTAGAGCAGTTCTTC	CASSRTLEQFF
TRBV10-3	TRBJ1-2	NA	NA	TGTGCCATCAGTGGGAAACAGCCGGATGACTATGGCTACACCTTC	CAISGKQPDDYGYTF
TRBV19	TRBJ2-7	TRBD1	NA	TGTGCCAGTAGTATCCAGGGGGCCCCCCTCTCGCACGAGCAGTACTTC	CASSIQGAPLSHEQYF